This T cell receptor (beta chain) is drawn from a study of cytomegalovirus exposure and HLA in healthy donors. Study background: The 120 validation repertoires matched the roughly 700 first-cohort repertoires in platform, a later analysis reported.

Findings and caveats of the study: The study labeled under 200 TCR beta chains cytomegalovirus-associated. Reportedly, diagnosis of cytomegalovirus status by the classifier showed high specificity and sensitivity.

As for this clone: Its antigen is unknown.

The validation cohort, a group of under 150 subjects, included the donors and was separate from the roughly 670-subject first cohort. TCRdb keeps only in-frame clones here, not all; method: immunoSEQ multiplex PCR. The table has nearly 200,000 clones, 70% to 85% seen once; the top ten hold around 15%. Losses at the gene ends were 6 bases for V and 2 bases for J; bases not matched to a gene: 6. The germline V gene has CDR1 MNHEY and CDR2 SVGAGI. The CDR3 runs 14 residues. The source material was PBMCs. The chain couples TRBV6-5 to TRBJ2-7, with TRBD1 identical over 8 bases. The clonotype originates from a young woman in good health and CMV-seropositive. CDR3 bases: TGTGCCAGCAGCCAGGACAGGGACCCCTACGAGCAGTACTTC. Its translation: CASSQDRDPYEQYF.